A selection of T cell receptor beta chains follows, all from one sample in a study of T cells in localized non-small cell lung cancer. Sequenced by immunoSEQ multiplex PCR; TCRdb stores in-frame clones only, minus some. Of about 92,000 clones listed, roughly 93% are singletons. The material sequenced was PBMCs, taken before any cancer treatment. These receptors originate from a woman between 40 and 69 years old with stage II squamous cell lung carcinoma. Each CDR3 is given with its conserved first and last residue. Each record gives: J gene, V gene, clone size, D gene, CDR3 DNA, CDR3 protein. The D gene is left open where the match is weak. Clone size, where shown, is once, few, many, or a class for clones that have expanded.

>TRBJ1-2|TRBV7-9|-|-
TGTGCCAGCAGCCGCGGGACTCTAAACTATGGCTACACCTTC
CASSRGTLNYGYTF
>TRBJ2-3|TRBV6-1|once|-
TGTGCCAGCAGTGAAGGACAGTCAGGTACGCAGTATTTT
CASSEGQSGTQYF
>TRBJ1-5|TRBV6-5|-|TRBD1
TGTGCCAGCAGTCCGGACAGGGCTAAGCAGCCCCAGCATTTT
CASSPDRAKQPQHF
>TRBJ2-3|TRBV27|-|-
TGTGCCAGCAGTTTTGGGTCATACACAGATACGCAGTATTTT
CASSFGSYTDTQYF
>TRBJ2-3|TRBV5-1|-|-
TGCGCCAGCAGCTTGCGCGCTACCGGCACAGATACGCAGTATTTT
CASSLRATGTDTQYF
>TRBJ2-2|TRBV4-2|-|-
TGTGCCAGCAGCCAAACTGGACAGACGCACACCGGGGAGCTGTTTTTT
CASSQTGQTHTGELFF
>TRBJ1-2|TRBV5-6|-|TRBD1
TGTGCCAGCAGCTTGGGAGGGACAGGGGACTATGGCTACACCTTC
CASSLGGTGDYGYTF
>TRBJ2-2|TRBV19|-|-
TGTGCCAGTAGTAGATGGGAGACCACTTTTAACACCGGGGAGCTGTTTTTT
CASSRWETTFNTGELFF
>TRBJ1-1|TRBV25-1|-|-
TGTGCCAGCAGTGGGGGACTTGGAGCTTTCTTT
CASSGGLGAFF
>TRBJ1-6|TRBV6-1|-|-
TGTGCCAGCAGTGATAAACTTCAGGGGATGATATATAATTCACCCCTCCACTTT
CASSDKLQGMIYNSPLHF
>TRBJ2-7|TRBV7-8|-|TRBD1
TGTGCCAGCAGCTTAGGGACAGGGGGCGGACCAAGGTACTTC
CASSLGTGGGPRYF
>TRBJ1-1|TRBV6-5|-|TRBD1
TGTGCCAGCGACAGGGGCACTGAAGCTTTCTTT
CASDRGTEAFF
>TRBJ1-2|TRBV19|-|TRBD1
TGTGCCAGTAGTATAGGGACAGGGGATGGCTACACCTTC
CASSIGTGDGYTF
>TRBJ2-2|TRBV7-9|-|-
TGTGCCAGCAGGACGGGGAACACCGGGGAGCTGTTTTTT
CASRTGNTGELFF
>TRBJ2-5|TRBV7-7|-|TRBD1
TGTGCTAGCAGCCGGGGACAGGGGGCGATGGAGACCCAGTACTTC
CASSRGQGAMETQYF
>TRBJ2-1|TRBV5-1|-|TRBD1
TGCGCCAGCAGCTTAGGGGACAGCTCCTACAATGAGCAGTTCTTC
CASSLGDSSYNEQFF
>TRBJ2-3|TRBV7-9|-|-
TGTGCCAGCAGCGAAGAGGTGGGTAGCGGCCCAGATACGCAGTATTTT
CASSEEVGSGPDTQYF
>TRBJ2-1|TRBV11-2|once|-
TGTGCCAGCAGCTTAGAGGTGGGCTCCTACAATGAGCAGTTCTTC
CASSLEVGSYNEQFF
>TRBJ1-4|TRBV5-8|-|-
TGTGCCAGCAGCCCGGGGACAATTGGCTTAGAAAAACTGTTTTTT
CASSPGTIGLEKLFF
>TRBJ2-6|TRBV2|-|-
TGTGCCAGAACCAGGGGCTCTGGGGCCAACGTCCTGACTTTC
CARTRGSGANVLTF
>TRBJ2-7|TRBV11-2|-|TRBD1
TGTGCCAGCAGCCTCAGGGGGCTCTACGAGCAGTACTTC
CASSLRGLYEQYF
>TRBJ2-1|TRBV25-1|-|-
TGTGCCAGCAGTGCCTACAATGAGCAGTTCTTC
CASSAYNEQFF
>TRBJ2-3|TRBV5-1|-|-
TGCGCCAGCAGCTTGGAGGGCAGGAGACGCACAGATACGCAGTATTTT
CASSLEGRRRTDTQYF
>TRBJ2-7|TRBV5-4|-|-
TGTGCCAGCAGCGCCTCCAGACACAGCTCCTACGAGCAGTACTTC
CASSASRHSSYEQYF
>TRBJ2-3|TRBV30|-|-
TGTGCCTCAACGAAGGAGGTAACAGATACGCAGTATTTT
CASTKEVTDTQYF
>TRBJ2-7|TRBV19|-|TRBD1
TGTGCCAGTAGTCAGGGACAGGTCCCCTACGAGCAGTACTTC
CASSQGQVPYEQYF
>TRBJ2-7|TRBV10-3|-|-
TGTGCCATCAGTGAGTCGGTGGACCGAGGCGCCTACGAGCAGTACTTC
CAISESVDRGAYEQYF
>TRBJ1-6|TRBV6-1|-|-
TGTGCCAGCAGTGATCTGAGCGAACTAAATTCACCCCTCCACTTT
CASSDLSELNSPLHF
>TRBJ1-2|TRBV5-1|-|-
TGCGCCAGCAGGGGGGGACCTACTGACTATGGCTACACCTTC
CASRGGPTDYGYTF
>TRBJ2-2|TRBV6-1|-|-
TGTGCCAGCAGTGAAGAAGGGGGGTCAAGCACCGGGGAGCTGTTTTTT
CASSEEGGSSTGELFF
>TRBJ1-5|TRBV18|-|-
TGTGCCAGCTCACCAGCGGGGGCTGGAAATCAGCCCCAGCATTTT
CASSPAGAGNQPQHF
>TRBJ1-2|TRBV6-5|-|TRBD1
TGTGCCAGCAGTTACTCGGGGACAGCGGCTAACTATGGCTACACCTTC
CASSYSGTAANYGYTF
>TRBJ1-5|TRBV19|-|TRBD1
TGTGCCAGTACCCGATTGGGACAGGGTGGCGGTCAGCCCCAGCATTTT
CASTRLGQGGGQPQHF
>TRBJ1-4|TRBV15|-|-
TGTGCCACCAGTCCCCGGGGGGACATATTGGAAAAACTGTTTTTT
CATSPRGDILEKLFF
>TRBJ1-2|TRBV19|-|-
TGTGCCAGTAGTATTGAAAAGGCGGGCAGGGGTTATGGCTACACCTTC
CASSIEKAGRGYGYTF
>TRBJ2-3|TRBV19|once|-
TGTGCCAGTAGTCTCCGGGGCCCGGCGGGCACAGATACGCAGTATTTT
CASSLRGPAGTDTQYF
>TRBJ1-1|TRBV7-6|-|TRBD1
TGTGCCAGCAGCTTAGTGCCCAGGGGGAGTGTAGCTTTCTTT
CASSLVPRGSVAFF
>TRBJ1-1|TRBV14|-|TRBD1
TGTGCCAGCAGCCCCCTGGACAGGGTGAATACTGAAGCTTTCTTT
CASSPLDRVNTEAFF
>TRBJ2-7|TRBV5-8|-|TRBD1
TGTGCCAGCAGCCTGCTGGCCGGGACAGTGAATTACGAGCAGTACTTC
CASSLLAGTVNYEQYF
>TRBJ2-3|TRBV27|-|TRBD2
TGTGCCAGCAGTTTATCGCGGACTAGCGGGGGCACGCAGTATTTT
CASSLSRTSGGTQYF
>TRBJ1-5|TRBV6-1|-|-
TGTGCCAGCAGCGAACAGATCAATCAGCCCCAGCATTTT
CASSEQINQPQHF
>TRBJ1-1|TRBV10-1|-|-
TGCGCCAGCAGTGAGGGTAGGGACACTGAAGCTTTCTTT
CASSEGRDTEAFF
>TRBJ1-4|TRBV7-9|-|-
TGTGCCAGCAGCTTTGGCGGTGAAAAACTGTTTTTT
CASSFGGEKLFF
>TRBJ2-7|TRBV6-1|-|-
TGTGCCAGCAGCCCCGCGGTGGGCACATACGAGCAGTACTTC
CASSPAVGTYEQYF
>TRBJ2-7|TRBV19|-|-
TGTGCCAGTAGTATAGATATAGGTTCCTACGAGCAGTACTTC
CASSIDIGSYEQYF
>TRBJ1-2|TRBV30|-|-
TGTGCCTGGAGCGTGACCGGTAACTATGGCTACACCTTC
CAWSVTGNYGYTF
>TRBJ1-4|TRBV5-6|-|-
TGTGCCAGCAGGCGGGGACAAAATGAAAAACTGTTTTTT
CASRRGQNEKLFF
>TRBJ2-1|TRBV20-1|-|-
TGCAGTGCTAAATACAACAATGAGCAGTTCTTC
CSAKYNNEQFF
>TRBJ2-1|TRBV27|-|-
TGTGCCAGCAGTTTCGGGGGCGCGGAGCAGTTCTTC
CASSFGGAEQFF
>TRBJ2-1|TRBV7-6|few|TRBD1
TGTGCCAGCAGCTCCCCGGACAGGGTGGATGAGCAGTTCTTC
CASSSPDRVDEQFF